The 29 T cell receptor beta chains below come from one sample, sequenced in a study of T cell repertoires in cytomegalovirus infection. TCRdb re-derived calls from the reads in MiXCR, one entry per CDR3 protein. The data contain more than 400,000 distinct CDR3 sequences, about 30% of them singletons. The sequenced sample consisted of PBMCs. These receptors were taken from a human donor in good health (CMV status not recorded). Some clones in this sample may be carry-over from other donors' samples.

This clonotype showed up just a few times. The rearrangement joins TRBV5-1 to TRBJ1-4; tentative D call: TRBD1 (5 bases). Trimming took 0 bases from V and 4 from J, leaving 10 bases between them. Germline CDR1 SGHRS, CDR2 YFSETQ. The CDR3 runs to 15 residues. The CDR3 sequence is CASSLEGANNEKLFF. CDR3 in DNA: TGCGCCAGCAGCTTGGAAGGGGCGAATAATGAAAAACTGTTTTTT.

This clonotype was found many times. The J gene is TRBJ2-7, the V gene TRBV7-2, with D perhaps assigned TRBD1 or TRBD2 (6 bases each). This CDR3 has 16 amino acids. Germline V gene sequence: CDR1 SGHTA, CDR2 FQGNSA. The V end was cut by 2 bases, the J end by 7 bases, with 21 bases between. CDR3 sequence reads: CASSLMGGPTTGEQYF. The CDR3 DNA reads as TGTGCCAGCAGCTTAATGGGGGGCCCTACCACCGGAGAGCAGTACTTC. Drawing the rest from reference TRBV7-2 and TRBJ2-7, the complete variable domain is GAGVSQSPSNKVTEKGKDVELRCDPISGHTALYWYRQSLGQGLEFLIYFQGNSAPDKSGLPSDRFSAERTGGSVSTLTIQRTQQEDSAVYLCASSLMGGPTTGEQYFGPGTRLTVT.

This clonotype has only a few counts. The chain is built from TRBV2 and TRBJ2-2; TRBD1 is a possible D gene (6 bases). CDR3 size: 14 residues. Germline CDR1 and CDR2: SNHLY and FYNNEI. Trimming left V 6 bases short and J 4 bases short, with 12 bases between. CDR3 region: CASSPGTFTGELFF. CDR3 nucleotides: TGTGCCAGCAGCCCCGGGACATTCACCGGGGAGCTGTTTTTT.

V is TRBV19 and J is TRBJ2-7; TRBD1 or TRBD2 may be the D gene (6 bases each). The germline V gene has CDR1 LNHDA and CDR2 SQIVND (reference sequence). The CDR3 loop spans 14 amino acids. Trimming cost V 3 bases and J 2 bases, with 11 bases left between them. The CDR3 region is CASSIRGGPYEQYF. The CDR3 coding sequence is TGTGCCAGTAGTATCCGTGGGGGGCCCTACGAGCAGTACTTC.

In its sample, this clonotype was seen a few times. CDR3 sequence: CASLPGGTAGNTIYF. CDR3 in DNA: TGTGCCAGTCTCCCCGGCGGGACCGCTGGAAACACCATATATTTT. V and J are TRBV19 and TRBJ1-3; maybe TRBD1 (5 bases). The CDR3 spans 15 residues. The V and J ends lost 8 bases and 2 bases respectively, with 16 bases between them. Looked up from germline, CDR1 is LNHDA and CDR2 is SQIVND (reference sequence).

This clonotype was seen a handful of times. This sequence joins TRBV14 and TRBJ1-6; TRBD1 is a possible D gene (6 bases). The length of the CDR3 is 15 residues. V lost 4 bases, J lost 8 bases, and 15 bases lay in between. Per germline, CDR1 SGHDN and CDR2 FVKESK. CDR3 DNA: TGTGCCAGCAGCCGCCGCACAGGGCCGGATTCACCCCTCCACTTT. Translation: CASSRRTGPDSPLHF.

V usage is TRBV15 and J usage is TRBJ2-3, with D uncertain. Germline V lookup: CDR1 LNHNV, CDR2 YYDKDF (reference sequence). The CDR3 length is 12 residues. V was clipped by 5 bases and J by 5 bases, with 8 bases between them. The CDR3 nucleotides are TGTGCCACCAGCCCGTCCGAAGATACGCAGTATTTT. Translated, it gives CATSPSEDTQYF.

This chain connects TRBV19 to TRBJ1-1; no definite D call. Trimming stripped 4 bases from V and 0 bases from J, with 12 bases between. This CDR3 has 15 amino acids. From germline, CDR1 is LNHDA and CDR2 SQIVND (reference sequence). This chain's CDR3 is CASSTALWLNTEAFF. The CDR3 region has the DNA TGTGCCAGTAGTACGGCCCTATGGTTGAACACTGAAGCTTTCTTT.

J is TRBJ2-7 and V is TRBV10-3; a weak D match, TRBD2 (5 bases). The CDR3 covers 13 residues. Germline V gene lookup returns CDR1 ENHRY and CDR2 SYGVKD. V was shortened by 3 bases and J by 3 bases, with 9 bases between the two germline ends. The CDR3 DNA follows: TGTGCCATCAGTGATGGGAGCGTCTACGAGCAGTACGTC. It specifies CAISDGSVYEQYV.

In its sample, this clonotype was seen a few times. The rearrangement uses TRBV28 and TRBJ2-2; TRBD2 agrees at 11 bases. The CDR3 runs 15 residues. Germline values: CDR1 MDHEN, CDR2 SYDVKM. V lost 6 bases and J lost 8; bases outside the gene matches: 8. CDR3 in amino acids: CASSPSGRPKGELFF. CDR3 coding DNA: TGTGCCAGCAGCCCTAGCGGGAGGCCGAAAGGGGAGCTGTTTTTT.

V usage is TRBV11-1 and J usage is TRBJ2-7; 8 bases line up with TRBD2. V lost 8 bases and J lost 0; bases outside the gene matches: 3. This CDR3 comprises 13 residues. Germline V gene data show CDR1 as SGHAT and CDR2 as FQDESV (reference sequence). The CDR3 region has the DNA TGTGCCAGCGGAGCGGGAGACTCCTACGAGCAGTACTTC. It specifies CASGAGDSYEQYF. The variable domain in full, with the rest retrieved from reference TRBV11-1 and TRBJ2-7, is EAEVAQSPRYKITEKSQAVAFWCDPISGHATLYWYRQILGQGPELLVQFQDESVVDDSQLPKDRFSAERLKGVDSTLKIQPAELGDSAMYLCASGAGDSYEQYFGPGTRLTVT.

This clonotype was counted only a few times. The chain carries TRBV5-1 and TRBJ1-1, with 8 bases identical to TRBD1. Germline CDR1 is SGHRS and CDR2 is YFSETQ. V was clipped by 6 bases and J by 0 bases; unmatched bases: 7. The CDR3 contains 15 residues. The CDR3, as DNA: TGCGCCAGCATCGGGACAGGCGGTATGAACACTGAAGCTTTCTTT. It translates to CASIGTGGMNTEAFF. Looking up the rest from reference TRBV5-1 and TRBJ1-1 gives the full variable domain: KAGVTQTPRYLIKTRGQQVTLSCSPISGHRSVSWYQQTPGQGLQFLFEYFSETQRNKGNFPGRFSGRQFSNSRSEMNVSTLELGDSALYLCASIGTGGMNTEAFFGQGTRLTVV.

This clonotype has a handful of counts. This chain uses TRBV20-1 with TRBJ2-2; D might be TRBD1 or TRBD2, each matching 6 bases. The CDR3 is made up of 15 amino acids. V lost 6 bases to trimming and J lost 1 base, with 15 bases between them. CDR1 and CDR2 from the germline V gene are DFQATT and SNEGSKA (reference sequence). In nucleotides, the CDR3 is TGCAGTGCCAGGGGTCCCGGGGGGAACACCGGGGAGCTGTTTTTT. This gives the protein CSARGPGGNTGELFF.

This clonotype was seen a few times. The chain has TRBV7-2 and TRBJ2-4; the match to TRBD2 covers 9 bases. The V gene's germline CDR1 is SGHTA and CDR2 FQGNSA. V lost 5 bases to trimming and J lost 6 bases; unmatched junction nucleotides: 5. The CDR3 has 14 amino acids. The CDR3 sequence: CASSQRREGNIQYF. The CDR3, as DNA: TGTGCCAGCAGCCAACGGCGGGAGGGAAACATTCAGTACTTC. The full variable domain, its missing parts supplied by reference TRBV7-2 and TRBJ2-4, is GAGVSQSPSNKVTEKGKDVELRCDPISGHTALYWYRQSLGQGLEFLIYFQGNSAPDKSGLPSDRFSAERTGGSVSTLTIQRTQQEDSAVYLCASSQRREGNIQYFGAGTRLSVL.

This clonotype was found many times. This rearrangement joins TRBV7-2 to TRBJ2-7, with 10 bases lining up with TRBD2. V shed 1 base and J 5 bases; nucleotides not matched to a gene: 20. The V gene's germline CDR1 is SGHTA and CDR2 FQGNSA. The CDR3 totals 20 residues. The CDR3 is CASSLVILSGASGSMNEQYF. The CDR3 DNA reads as TGTGCCAGCAGCTTAGTGATTTTGTCGGGTGCTAGCGGGAGTATGAACGAGCAGTACTTC.

This clonotype was counted a few times. The J gene is TRBJ2-3, the V gene TRBV6-1; TRBD1 aligns across 12 bases. CDR1 MNHNS and CDR2 SASEGT come from the germline V gene. This CDR3 spans 14 amino acids. Germline trimming cut 5 bases from V and 6 bases from J; bases unmatched to any gene: 3. CDR3 region: CASSWDRGRDTQYF. CDR3 bases: TGTGCCAGCAGTTGGGACAGGGGGCGGGATACGCAGTATTTT.

The chain carries TRBV12-3 or TRBV12-4 and TRBJ2-3; TRBD2 aligns across 8 bases. V was clipped by 6 bases and J by 6 bases; unmatched bases: 8. CDR3 length: 14 amino acids. CDR3 coding DNA: TGTGCCAGCAGCCCGACTAGCGTCGGGGATACGCAGTATTTT. This gives the protein CASSPTSVGDTQYF.

In its sample, this clonotype was seen a few times. The chain joins TRBV6-2 or TRBV6-3 to TRBJ2-2; D not resolved. Germline lookup yields CDR1 MNHEY and CDR2 SVGEGT. V dropped 6 bases and J dropped 2 bases, with 10 bases sitting between them. The CDR3 contains 14 residues. The CDR3 coding sequence is TGTGCCAGCAGAACTCGCGGAAACACCGGGGAGCTGTTTTTT. Its translation: CASRTRGNTGELFF.

The chain is built from TRBV10-2 and TRBJ1-5, with no clear D. The germline gives CDR1 WSHSY, CDR2 SAAADI. Trimming removed 3 bases from V and 2 bases from J, with 11 bases in between. The CDR3 extends over 15 amino acids. CDR3 region: CASSDRPKGNQPQHF. In nucleotides, the CDR3 is TGCGCCAGCAGTGATAGGCCGAAGGGCAATCAGCCCCAGCATTTT.

The chain has TRBV20-1 and TRBJ2-1, with 15 positions matching TRBD2. The CDR3 runs 14 residues. V was clipped by 6 bases and J by 7 bases; unmatched bases: 4. The V gene's germline CDR1 is DFQATT and CDR2 SNEGSKA (reference sequence). CDR3 sequence (DNA): TGCAGTGCCCAAGGGACTAGCGGGAGGAATGAGCAGTTCTTC. Amino acids: CSAQGTSGRNEQFF.

V gene TRBV6-2 or TRBV6-3 combines with J gene TRBJ2-1; D is uncertain. CDR1 is MNHEY and CDR2 is SVGEGT in the germline V gene. The germline V and J ends were trimmed by 0 bases and 0 bases, with 9 bases remaining between them. This CDR3 contains 16 residues. CDR3 amino acids: CASSYSQVPSYNEQFF. CDR3 in DNA: TGTGCCAGCAGTTACTCGCAGGTTCCCTCCTACAATGAGCAGTTCTTC.

This clonotype was found a few times. This rearrangement joins TRBV27 to TRBJ2-7; no clear D. V was pared by 5 bases and J by 3 bases, with 8 bases between. CDR3 size: 12 residues. In germline, CDR1 is MNHEY, CDR2 SMNVEV (reference sequence). DNA of the CDR3: TGTGCCAGCAGTATGGATCACTACGAGCAGTACTTC. Protein product: CASSMDHYEQYF.

This clonotype has only a few counts. This chain joins TRBV29-1 and TRBJ2-3, with D tentatively TRBD1 or TRBD2 (5 bases each). The germline V gene encodes CDR1 SQVTM and CDR2 ANQGSEA. Trimming removed 6 bases from V and 5 bases from J, with 21 bases in between. The CDR3 has 15 residues. The CDR3 sequence is CSVSITGQGKDTQYF. The CDR3 coding sequence is TGCAGCGTCTCCATTACGGGGCAGGGAAAAGATACGCAGTATTTT.

The chain employs TRBV28 and TRBJ1-1, with 7 nucleotides matching TRBD1. Germline values: CDR1 MDHEN, CDR2 SYDVKM. V shed 2 bases and J 7 bases; nucleotides not matched to a gene: 7. The CDR3 is 14 amino acids. The CDR3 DNA reads as TGTGCCAGCAGTTTACACGGGGGGACAGATGAAGCTTTCTTT. It translates to CASSLHGGTDEAFF.

This clonotype was recorded a few times. The CDR3 loop is CAWIGSLDSTF. The CDR3 DNA sequence: TGTGCCTGGATAGGCAGCCTAGATTCCACCTTC. The V call is TRBV30, the J call TRBJ1-2, with D uncertain. V lost 4 bases to trimming and J lost 13 bases, with 16 bases between them. Germline loops: CDR1 GTSNPN, CDR2 SVGIG (reference sequence). The CDR3 has 11 amino acids.

This clonotype was seen a few times. As DNA, the CDR3 is TGCGCCAGCAGCCGGGGAGGGGGAGTCGCCGGGGAGCTGTTTTTT. It encodes CASSRGGGVAGELFF. This chain uses TRBV4-3 with TRBJ2-2; D might be TRBD2 (7 bases). The germline V and J ends were trimmed by 4 bases and 6 bases, with 15 bases remaining between them. CDR1 and CDR2 (germline): LGHNA, YSLEER. The CDR3 runs 15 residues.

This clonotype was picked up a small number of times. V and J are TRBV12-3 or TRBV12-4 and TRBJ2-1; 8 bases are a match to TRBD2. J gave up 4 bases and V 5 bases, and 10 bases lay outside the gene matches. CDR3 length: 16 amino acids. CDR3 amino acids: CASSVRAGARYNEQFF. CDR3 nucleotides: TGTGCCAGCAGTGTCAGAGCGGGAGCCCGTTACAATGAGCAGTTCTTC.

The rearrangement uses TRBV5-4 and TRBJ2-7; D not certain. This CDR3 spans 13 amino acids. Germline V gives CDR1 SGHNT, CDR2 YYREEE (reference sequence). The germline V and J ends were trimmed by 0 bases and 6 bases, with 10 bases remaining between them. This CDR3 reads CASSLDSGSEQYF. The CDR3 bases are TGTGCCAGCAGCTTGGATTCCGGGTCCGAGCAGTACTTC.

V gene TRBV14 combines with J gene TRBJ2-5; TRBD1 is a possible D gene (6 bases). Germline V gene lookup returns CDR1 SGHDN and CDR2 FVKESK. The CDR3 spans 15 residues. V lost 2 bases, J lost 1 base, and 11 bases lay in between. CDR3 sequence: CASSQTLGGQETQYF. The CDR3, as DNA: TGTGCCAGCAGCCAAACGCTAGGGGGCCAAGAGACCCAGTACTTC.